These 28 T cell receptor beta chains were all obtained from the same sample, sequenced in a study of shared clonotypes between healthy human individuals. Here immunoSEQ multiplex PCR was the method, and the copy in TCRdb shows in-frame clones only, minus some. In the table there are 740,000 or so clones, roughly 73% of which are singletons. Material: memory CD4+ T cells sorted from blood. As to subset: CD45RA-negative fraction. The receptor source for this set is a woman in her twenties or thirties in good health.

On this clone itself: The identical CDR3 is also encoded by other nucleotide sequences in the sample. This rearrangement joins TRBV20-1 to TRBJ2-7, with D perhaps matching TRBD1 (5 bases). The CDR3 sequence is 11 residues long. The germline V gene encodes CDR1 DFQATT and CDR2 SNEGSKA (reference sequence). V gave up 6 bases and J gave up 6 bases, with 12 bases separating them. The CDR3 DNA reads TGCAGTGCCCGGGTGGGGCGCGAGCAGTACTTC. Its translation is CSARVGREQYF.

CDR3 residues: CASSPSGLARPNEQFF. The CDR3 DNA is TGTGCCAGCAGCCCCTCGGGACTAGCGAGACCCAATGAGCAGTTCTTC. The rearrangement joins TRBV25-1 to TRBJ2-1, with 10 bases aligning to TRBD2. The CDR3 is made up of 16 amino acids. Looked up from germline, CDR1 is MGHDK and CDR2 is SYGVNS. Trimming removed 6 bases from V and 6 bases from J; junction bases left unmatched: 11.

This clone was seen just once. Other DNA sequences within the sample encode an identical CDR3. The V and J genes are TRBV28 and TRBJ2-7; D is ambiguous. Germline loops: CDR1 MDHEN, CDR2 SYDVKM. This CDR3 comprises 11 residues. V lost 6 bases, J lost 1 base, and 4 bases lay in between. The CDR3 loop reads CASSSSYEQYF. The CDR3 nucleotides read TGTGCCAGCAGCTCGTCCTACGAGCAGTACTTC.

A remark on this clone: A far larger clone is a single base away, which makes a read error likely. This sequence joins TRBV25-1 and TRBJ1-5, with 7 bases identical to TRBD1. Germline V gives CDR1 MGHDK, CDR2 SYGVNS. Trimming cost V 3 bases and J 4 bases; bases outside gene matches: 3. This CDR3 has 14 amino acids. The CDR3 protein is CASSDLQGNQPQHF. The CDR3 DNA reads TGTGCCAGCAGTGATCTACAGGGGAATCAGCCCCAGCATTTT.

Only a few counts were recorded for this clone. The V and J genes are TRBV10-3 and TRBJ2-7, with 12 bases lining up with TRBD2. V was pared by 2 bases and J by 3 bases, with 8 bases of the junction left unmatched. This CDR3 contains 17 residues. Germline V gene sequence: CDR1 ENHRY, CDR2 SYGVKD. The CDR3 region has the DNA TGTGCCATCAGTGAGACTAGGACTAGCGGGGCTTTCTACGAGCAGTACTTC. Amino acids: CAISETRTSGAFYEQYF.

CDR3 sequence reads: CASSFGTGYYEQYF. Here the CDR3 DNA reads TGTGCCAGCAGCTTTGGGACAGGATACTACGAGCAGTACTTC. This rearrangement joins TRBV7-2 to TRBJ2-7; TRBD1 agrees at 8 bases. J was trimmed by 3 bases and V by 3 bases; bases with no gene match: 4. CDR3 length: 14 residues. Per the germline V gene, CDR1 is SGHTA and CDR2 is FQGNSA.

The chain is built from TRBV6-5 and TRBJ1-2; 12 positions match TRBD1. The CDR3 contains 14 residues. CDR1 MNHEY and CDR2 SVGAGI come from the germline V gene. Losses at the gene ends were 8 bases for V and 2 bases for J; bases not matched to a gene: 3. The CDR3 sequence: CASFGTGGNYGYTF. In DNA, the CDR3 is TGTGCCAGCTTTGGGACAGGGGGCAACTATGGCTACACCTTC.

The chain couples TRBV28 to TRBJ2-3; TRBD2 matches 15 bases. J gave up 4 bases and V 9 bases, and 11 bases lay outside the gene matches. Germline CDR1 MDHEN, CDR2 SYDVKM. CDR3 length: 17 amino acids. This CDR3 reads CASRKGLAGGKADTQYF. As DNA, the CDR3 is TGTGCCAGTCGAAAAGGACTAGCGGGAGGGAAGGCAGATACGCAGTATTTT.

The chain joins TRBV6-6 to TRBJ1-3; D is unresolved. Germline CDR1 and CDR2: MNHNY and SVGAGI (reference sequence). Trimming took off 2 bases at V and 0 bases at J, with 5 bases between the two ends. The CDR3 totals 14 residues. The CDR3 coding sequence is TGTGCCAGCAGTTACGTCAGCTCTGGAAACACCATATATTTT. Its translation is CASSYVSSGNTIYF.

Only one count was recorded for this clone. The chain combines TRBV28 with TRBJ1-1; TRBD1 matches 10 bases. The V gene's germline CDR1 is MDHEN and CDR2 SYDVKM. This CDR3 region has 14 residues. The trim removed 5 bases at V and 6 bases at J, leaving 6 bases unmatched. The CDR3 reads CASSPWDRGAEAFF. The CDR3 DNA follows: TGTGCCAGCAGTCCTTGGGACAGGGGCGCTGAAGCTTTCTTT.

The chain joins TRBV5-1 to TRBJ2-2; TRBD2 matches 8 bases. The CDR3 has 16 amino acids. V dropped 0 bases and J dropped 5; count of bases not matched to a gene: 6. Per the germline V gene, CDR1 is SGHRS and CDR2 is YFSETQ. The chain's CDR3 is CASSLGSGSRTGELFF. DNA for the CDR3: TGCGCCAGCAGCTTGGGGAGCGGGAGCAGAACCGGGGAGCTGTTTTTT.

V gene TRBV7-9 combines with J gene TRBJ1-2; D call uncertain. The length of the CDR3 is 13 residues. V shed 1 base and J shed 9 bases, with 12 bases lying between them. The germline CDR1 and CDR2 sequences are SEHNR and FQNEAQ (reference sequence). The CDR3 sequence is CASSLEWVRSYTF. As DNA, the CDR3 is TGTGCCAGCAGCTTAGAGTGGGTTCGTAGCTACACCTTC.

The rearrangement uses TRBV28 and TRBJ2-1; perhaps TRBD2 as D (5 bases). With 4 bases removed from V and 1 base from J, the gap between germline ends came to 11 bases. CDR3 length: 15 residues. CDR1 is MDHEN and CDR2 is SYDVKM in the germline V gene. The CDR3, as DNA: TGTGCCAGCAGTTCCCCCGGAGGATCCTACAATGAGCAGTTCTTC. Translating gives CASSSPGGSYNEQFF.

The V call is TRBV2, the J call TRBJ2-5; D might be TRBD2 (5 bases). This CDR3 comprises 14 residues. The germline gives CDR1 SNHLY, CDR2 FYNNEI. Between the trimmed V and J ends, which lost 7 bases and 6 bases, there was a span of 18 bases. The CDR3: CASTYLAGGQTQYF. Here the CDR3 DNA reads TGTGCCAGCACCTACCTGGCAGGAGGACAGACCCAGTACTTC. Drawing the rest from reference TRBV2 and TRBJ2-5, the complete variable domain is EPEVTQTPSHQVTQMGQEVILRCVPISNHLYFYWYRQILGQKVEFLVSFYNNEISEKSEIFDDQFSVERPDGSNFTLKIRSTKLEDSAMYFCASTYLAGGQTQYFGPGTRLLVL.

In this sample, this clone turned up a few times. The chain joins TRBV7-3 to TRBJ2-3, with 11 bases fitting TRBD2. CDR3 size: 16 residues. From germline, CDR1 is SGHTA and CDR2 FQGTGA. The J segment lost 0 bases and the V segment lost 5 bases, leaving 4 bases of the junction unmatched. The CDR3 DNA is TGTGCCAGCAGCCCGAGGACTAGCGGGAGCACAGATACGCAGTATTTT. Protein sequence: CASSPRTSGSTDTQYF.

About this clone: Other DNA sequences in the same sample also yield this CDR3. Here the CDR3 DNA reads TGTGCCACCAGCAGAGTAGGTGATCAGCCCCAGCATTTT. It specifies CATSRVGDQPQHF. The V gene is TRBV15, the J gene TRBJ1-5, with no clear D. CDR1 LNHNV and CDR2 YYDKDF come from the germline V gene (reference sequence). CDR3 length: 13 amino acids. Trimming took 1 base from V and 5 from J, leaving 6 bases between them.

The chain is built from TRBV30 and TRBJ1-4; 8 bases match TRBD1. The length of the CDR3 is 16 residues. V was pared by 0 bases and J by 3 bases, with 6 bases of the junction left unmatched. Per germline, CDR1 GTSNPN and CDR2 SVGIG (reference sequence). The CDR3, as DNA: TGTGCCTGGAGTGTACGGGCAGGGGGCTCTAATGAAAAACTGTTTTTT. Residues: CAWSVRAGGSNEKLFF.

This chain connects TRBV29-1 to TRBJ1-3; a weak D match, TRBD1 (5 bases). The V end lost 5 bases, the J end lost 0 bases, and 11 bases lay between the germline ends. This CDR3 is 14 amino acids long. Germline V CDR1 and CDR2: SQVTM, ANQGSEA. Here the CDR3 DNA reads TGCAGCGTTCGGGGGACGAGCTCTGGAAACACCATATATTTT. Residues: CSVRGTSSGNTIYF.

J is TRBJ1-2 and V is TRBV10-2, with D possibly TRBD1 on 5 matching bases. Trimming stripped 0 bases from V and 4 bases from J, with 12 bases between. CDR1 is WSHSY, CDR2 SAAADI, per germline. The CDR3 runs 15 residues. The CDR3 reads CASSESWGSVYGYTF. For the CDR3, the DNA is TGCGCCAGCAGTGAGTCGTGGGGGTCCGTCTATGGCTACACCTTC.

This clone was counted a few times. V usage is TRBV6-1 and J usage is TRBJ1-1; D is unresolved. Trimming stripped 7 bases from V and 4 bases from J, with 13 bases between. Looked up from germline, CDR1 is MNHNS and CDR2 is SASEGT. The CDR3 covers 13 residues. The CDR3 protein is CASTWSSGTEAFF. The CDR3 DNA sequence: TGTGCCAGCACTTGGAGCAGCGGCACTGAAGCTTTCTTT.

The CDR3 DNA reads TGTGCCAGTAGTGGTACAGGGGCAGGAGAGACCCAGTACTTC. It yields the protein CASSGTGAGETQYF. The chain uses TRBV19 and TRBJ2-5; 7 bases map to TRBD1. Unmatched junction bases numbered 7, after V lost 5 bases and J lost 4 bases. Per germline, CDR1 LNHDA and CDR2 SQIVND (reference sequence). The CDR3 sequence is 14 residues long.

V usage is TRBV6-6 and J usage is TRBJ2-7, with D perhaps TRBD1 (6 bases). The CDR3 is made up of 14 amino acids. Germline CDR1 reads MNHNY; CDR2 reads SVGAGI (reference sequence). V was cut by 6 bases and J by 0 bases, with 12 bases left in between. CDR3 DNA sequence: TGTGCCAGCAGCCCACCGACAGGCTCCTACGAGCAGTACTTC. Residues: CASSPPTGSYEQYF.

This clone was picked up a small number of times. This chain links TRBV14 with TRBJ1-2; no clear D. The CDR3 contains 13 residues. CDR1 and CDR2 (germline): SGHDN, FVKESK. V was pared by 2 bases and J by 8 bases, with 12 bases between. CDR3 nucleotide sequence: TGTGCCAGCAGCCAACCGGGGAGTAGAGGCTACACCTTC. Its translation is CASSQPGSRGYTF. The full variable domain, in which reference TRBV14 and TRBJ1-2 provide the parts outside the CDR3, is EAGVTQFPSHSVIEKGQTVTLRCDPISGHDNLYWYRRVMGKEIKFLLHFVKESKQDESGMPNNRFLAERTGGTYSTLKVQPAELEDSGVYFCASSQPGSRGYTFGSGTRLTVV.

This clone was detected only once. This chain links TRBV2 with TRBJ2-7; 11 bases agree with TRBD1. The CDR3 runs to 14 residues. Germline loops: CDR1 SNHLY, CDR2 FYNNEI. With V trimmed by 7 bases and J by 5 bases, 7 bases remained unmatched. The chain's CDR3 is CASILRTGGNEQYF. CDR3 DNA: TGTGCCAGCATACTACGGACAGGGGGCAACGAGCAGTACTTC.

The chain combines TRBV6-6 with TRBJ1-5, with D uncertain. CDR1 and CDR2 (germline): MNHNY, SVGAGI (reference sequence). The CDR3 has 13 residues. V was trimmed by 9 bases and J by 3 bases, leaving 12 bases between them. CDR3 amino acids: CASRKADNQPQHF. The CDR3 bases are TGTGCCAGTCGAAAAGCCGACAATCAGCCCCAGCATTTT.

V and J are TRBV12-5 and TRBJ1-3; the D is unclear. V was shortened by 9 bases and J by 0 bases, with 9 bases between the two germline ends. There are 13 residues in the CDR3. CDR1 LGHNT and CDR2 FRNRAP come from the germline V gene. The CDR3 region has the DNA TGTGCTAGCCGCCCAAACTCTGGAAACACCATATATTTT. It is translated as CASRPNSGNTIYF.

This chain links TRBV4-2 with TRBJ1-2; no definite D call. The germline V gene has CDR1 LGHNA and CDR2 YNFKEQ. This CDR3 is built from 15 residues. V lost 0 bases to trimming and J lost 2 bases, with 10 bases between them. The CDR3 bases are TGTGCCAGCAGCCAAGAAGGAGGGCGGAACTATGGCTACACCTTC. Its protein is CASSQEGGRNYGYTF.

The chain recombines TRBV28 with TRBJ1-1; D is unclear. The germline V gene encodes CDR1 MDHEN and CDR2 SYDVKM. The CDR3 is 13 residues long. Trimming pared 7 bases from V and 0 bases from J, leaving 9 bases between. The CDR3 coding sequence is TGTGCCAGCACGGGCGGAATGAACACTGAAGCTTTCTTT. Amino acid sequence: CASTGGMNTEAFF.